This record covers a single T cell receptor beta chain. This specimen belongs to a study of blood T cell repertoires in COVID-19. Across the whole study: COVID-19 samples from acute and convalescent phases originated in the United States, Italy and Spain.

In the authors' methods: The authors estimated nucleated cell counts from reference gene primer amplification. The protocol was immunoSEQ multiplex PCR, while the TCRdb copy is restricted to in-frame clones and leaves out a portion. The V and J calls and clone size are taken from that table; D and trimming were inferred from the DNA. The data contain 350,000 to 500,000 clones, over 75% of them singletons. Germline CDR1 and CDR2: SNHLY and FYNNEI. The CDR3 is 12 amino acids. With 6 bases clipped from V and 13 bases from J, the junction kept 8 bases outside the gene matches. Enrollees, about 18 to 90 years old, lived in 24 US areas. Cohorts were determined from participant-reported clinical history.

The sample taken for sequencing was PBMCs or T cells enriched from blood (not recorded which). V gene TRBV2 combines with J gene TRBJ2-7, with 11 bases matching TRBD2. The TCR comes from a woman aged 18-29 years who had been exposed to COVID-19. CDR3 sequence: CASSATSGIGYF. DNA of the CDR3: TGTGCCAGCAGCGCGACTAGCGGGATCGGTTACTTC.